This TCR beta chain was found in a study of CD8+ T cells in alopecia areata (dated by TCRdb to 2017 to 2018). About the full investigation: To study T cell clonal expansion in alopecia areata, the researchers applied high-throughput TCRbeta sequencing to both the C3H/HeJ mouse model and human patients. Human TCRbeta sequencing covered scalp tissue and sorted CD4+ and CD8+ peripheral blood T cells from patchy and totalis/universalis alopecia areata patients and healthy controls. Clonality in the scalp was compared among normal scalp (n=4), patchy alopecia areata scalp (n=8), and alopecia totalis/universalis scalp (n=8). RNA came from the PAXgene miRNA kit for fixed scalp, the miRNeasy kit for PBMCs, and the RNeasy kit for mouse skin. TCRbeta CDR3 regions were amplified by immunoSEQ multiplex PCR using 35 Vbeta forward and 13 Jbeta reverse primers. General conclusions and limits of the study: Unlike mouse skin, where gammadelta T cells dominate, normal human skin contains resident alphabeta T cells that get sequenced too, which complicates analysis of the scalp TCR repertoire. Shared TCR sequences between patients were less evident than in mice, which may be partly attributable to HLA diversity in the patient population. Compared with normal scalp, lesional scalp had higher clonality and more expanded CD8+ clones, particularly in alopecia totalis/universalis, a pattern that suggests antigenic drive.

The V and J ends are trimmed by 3 bases and 5 bases, leaving 17 bases between them. Inclusive of the bounding cysteine and phenylalanine, the CDR3 is 14 residues long. Only the CDR3 DNA stays, 42 bases, in frame from base 1. CDR1 GTSNPN and CDR2 SVGIG were looked up in the germline V gene (reference sequence). Notes on this clone: Its specific antigen is unknown. Base qualities are not provided; no much larger clone lies one nucleotide away.

The library was made by the immunoSEQ multiplex PCR assay. To provide template for TCR sequencing, every sample had RNA extracted and reverse transcribed into cDNA. SuperScript III was used to make first-strand cDNA, primed with a 2:1 mix of oligo-dT and random hexamers. A synthetic immune receptor repertoire was used to measure amplification bias, and any remaining bias was corrected computationally. The source study handled its data this way. Raw reads were preprocessed for error removal, and CDR3 was defined according to IMGT conventions as running from the conserved cysteine to phenylalanine. Clonality was calculated as 1 minus Shannon entropy normalized by log2 of the number of productive unique TCRs. CD4 or CD8 identity of scalp clones was inferred by cross-referencing scalp TCRbeta sequences with sorted blood CD4 and CD8 repertoires. TCRdb obtained this table from immuneACCESS and retained in-frame rearrangements with V and J assigned. These tables miss some clones; where compared with another copy, unresolved V genes account for less than half of the shortfall, and the remainder is unexplained. V and J calls and clone size are given by that table; D and trimming were obtained from the DNA. The sample data list roughly 100,000 clones, and about 60% of these were observed just once. In total, the top ten clones hold around 9% of the sample.

After PBMCs were isolated by density centrifugation and stained for CD3, CD4 and CD8, a FACSAria was used to sort CD4+ and CD8+ T cells. Unaffected controls provided scalp biopsies and blood samples. The sequence is built from TRBV30 and TRBJ2-7; TRBD2 is a possible D gene, resting on 6 matching bases. The sample consisted of CD4+ T cells sorted from blood. The sequence came from a human donor in good health. The bases read TGTGCCTGGAGGGCGGGGAATAGGCTTAACGAGCAGTACTTC. It translates to CAWRAGNRLNEQYF.